This T cell receptor (beta chain) derives from a study of a mutant IDH1 vaccine in newly diagnosed glioma. Study context: The treated population exhibited a male proportion of roughly 62%, a female proportion of 37.5%, and a mean age of around 40 years. Previous treatment comprised radiotherapy, temozolomide, or both, mostly both.

The method was immunoSEQ multiplex PCR; TCRdb's version includes in-frame clones alone and lacks a portion of them. The data hold around 54,000 clones, with roughly 80% observed a single time. The CDR3 length is 15 residues. The V gene's germline CDR1 is SGDLS and CDR2 YYNGEE. The V gene end was trimmed by 0 bases and the J gene end by 2 bases; junction bases not matched to a gene: 4. Specified time point: baseline, week 1 (first vaccination visit). Treatment reported: pre-vaccination baseline after standard-of-care therapy. Donor diagnoses consisted of new WHO grade 3 or 4 IDH1-mutant, ATRX-lost astrocytomas.

This material consisted of PBMCs, taken from a glioma patient treated with radiotherapy, temozolomide or both. The V call is TRBV9, the J call TRBJ1-2; 7 nucleotides line up with TRBD1. This clonotype was obtained from a young man with glioma. CDR3 sequence reads: CASSVDRGPNYGYTF. The CDR3 DNA sequence: TGTGCCAGCAGCGTAGACAGGGGCCCGAACTATGGCTACACCTTC.